The next 11 T cell receptor beta chains were all read from a single sample in a study of cytomegalovirus exposure and HLA in healthy donors. The PCR used 60 Vbeta and 13 Jbeta primers. The assay was immunoSEQ multiplex PCR, and TCRdb's table has in-frame clones only and misses some. The table has roughly 120,000 clones, roughly 81% seen once; the top ten hold 0.85% to 1.4%. The material sequenced was PBMCs. These receptors were obtained from a woman aged 25 to 39 in good health and CMV-seronegative.

With regard to this clone: A read error may produce the germline difference seen at one junction end. V is TRBV7-7 and J is TRBJ2-2, with D maybe TRBD1 (6 bases). Germline V lookup: CDR1 SSHAT, CDR2 FNYEAQ (reference sequence). The CDR3 is 15 residues long. The CDR3 loop reads CASRPNRQAYGELFF. In nucleotides, the CDR3 is TGTGCTAGCAGACCTAATCGACAGGCGTACGGGGAGCTGTTTTTT.

The chain carries TRBV2 and TRBJ2-2, with 9 bases identical to TRBD2. Germline trimming cut 4 bases from V and 4 bases from J; bases unmatched to any gene: 7. From germline, CDR1 is SNHLY and CDR2 FYNNEI. This CDR3 has 16 residues. The CDR3 spells CASSGVGLARTGELFF. DNA of the CDR3: TGTGCCAGCAGTGGTGTGGGACTAGCCCGCACCGGGGAGCTGTTTTTT. The full variable domain, rest sourced from reference TRBV2 and TRBJ2-2, is EPEVTQTPSHQVTQMGQEVILRCVPISNHLYFYWYRQILGQKVEFLVSFYNNEISEKSEIFDDQFSVERPDGSNFTLKIRSTKLEDSAMYFCASSGVGLARTGELFFGEGSRLTVL.

In this sample, this clone turned up a few times. This sequence joins TRBV6-5 and TRBJ2-3, with 8 positions matching TRBD2. Per germline, CDR1 MNHEY and CDR2 SVGAGI. The length of the CDR3 is 15 residues. J gave up 4 bases and V 0 bases, and 3 bases lay outside the gene matches. In DNA, the CDR3 is TGTGCCAGCAGTTACTCAGCGCGGGGGGCAGATACGCAGTATTTT. This codes for CASSYSARGADTQYF.

The rearrangement joins TRBV7-9 to TRBJ2-3; 10 bases are shared with TRBD1. The CDR3 extends over 17 amino acids. V dropped 0 bases and J dropped 6; count of bases not matched to a gene: 9. Germline V gene lookup returns CDR1 SEHNR and CDR2 FQNEAQ (reference sequence). The CDR3 region is CASSLALGQGSGDTQYF. CDR3 DNA sequence: TGTGCCAGCAGCTTAGCTCTGGGACAGGGGAGTGGGGATACGCAGTATTTT.

This clone has only a few counts. The chain carries TRBV5-4 and TRBJ2-1, with D possibly being TRBD2 (5 bases). The V end lost 0 bases, the J end lost 8 bases, and 15 bases lay between the germline ends. Germline CDR1 reads SGHNT; CDR2 reads YYREEE (reference sequence). The CDR3 loop spans 15 amino acids. DNA of the CDR3: TGTGCCAGCAGCTTGGCGGGGTTTAGGACCTATGAGCAGTTCTTC. Residues: CASSLAGFRTYEQFF.

The chain has TRBV11-3 and TRBJ2-2; a possible D gene is TRBD1 (6 bases). This CDR3 is 17 amino acids long. Germline V gene sequence: CDR1 SGHNT, CDR2 YENEEA. V was cut by 5 bases and J by 2 bases, with 18 bases left in between. CDR3 DNA: TGTGCCAGCAGCACAAATAGGGGACACCTAAACACCGGGGAGCTGTTTTTT. Translation gives CASSTNRGHLNTGELFF.

The V and J genes are TRBV29-1 and TRBJ2-7, with 7 bases identical to TRBD1. V lost 6 bases and J lost 4; bases outside the gene matches: 6. Germline loops: CDR1 SQVTM, CDR2 ANQGSEA. CDR3 length: 12 amino acids. The CDR3 bases are TGCAGCGTCCGGGACAGTATTTACGAGCAGTACTTC. Protein sequence: CSVRDSIYEQYF.

The gene calls are TRBV6-5 and TRBJ2-7, with 7 bases aligning to TRBD2. Germline assignment: CDR1 MNHEY and CDR2 SVGAGI. The CDR3 runs to 13 residues. J was trimmed by 6 bases and V by 7 bases; bases with no gene match: 9. The CDR3, as DNA: TGTGCCAGCACGGCCCGACTAGCCGCCGAGCAGTACTTC. Residues: CASTARLAAEQYF.

This clone showed up just a few times. The chain links TRBV5-4 to TRBJ2-4, with D perhaps TRBD2 (6 bases). V was cut by 1 base and J by 8 bases, with 10 bases left in between. The CDR3 loop spans 13 amino acids. Germline assignment: CDR1 SGHNT and CDR2 YYREEE (reference sequence). CDR3 nucleotides: TGTGCCAGCAGCTTGAAGGGCGGGGACATTCAGTACTTC. It specifies CASSLKGGDIQYF.

V gene TRBV27 combines with J gene TRBJ2-1; 12 positions match TRBD2. V was pared by 4 bases and J by 2 bases, with 6 bases of the junction left unmatched. The CDR3 is made up of 17 amino acids. Germline V CDR1 and CDR2: MNHEY, SMNVEV (reference sequence). The CDR3 coding sequence is TGTGCCAGCAGTTCGTTCCTAGCGGGGGGGCCCTACAATGAGCAGTTCTTC. It is translated as CASSSFLAGGPYNEQFF.

This chain joins TRBV12-5 and TRBJ1-3; 7 bases agree with TRBD1. Germline V gives CDR1 LGHNT, CDR2 FRNRAP. The junction had 4 bases not matched to a gene; V was cut back by 5 bases and J by 0 bases. The CDR3 runs to 15 residues. This CDR3 is CASGAGQRSGNTIYF. Written as DNA, the CDR3 is TGTGCTAGTGGTGCGGGACAGCGCTCTGGAAACACCATATATTTT.